This is a list of T cell receptor beta chains from one sample in a study of blood T cells in healthy people across ages. A single record per CDR3 protein comes from TCRdb applying MiXCR to the 5' RACE reads. In the table there are roughly 640,000 distinct CDR3 sequences, roughly 30% of which are singletons. Sequenced material: blood. The receptors originated from a woman aged 80 or over in good health. The CDR3 runs from the conserved cysteine through the conserved F or W. D genes are given only for firm matches. Rows give clone size only sometimes, using once, few, many, or a class for an expanded clone.

V	size	J	D	CDR3	DNA
TRBV7-2	many	TRBJ1-2	TRBD1	CASTGGNYGYTF	TGTGCCAGCACAGGGGGTAACTATGGCTACACCTTC
TRBV28	NA	TRBJ1-5	NA	CASMRIYSNQPQHF	TGTGCCAGCATGAGGATTTATAGCAATCAGCCCCAGCATTTT
TRBV4-1	many	TRBJ2-7	TRBD1	CASSLYEPGQGYEQYF	TGCGCCAGCAGCTTATACGAGCCGGGACAGGGCTACGAGCAGTACTTC
TRBV5-1	many	TRBJ1-6	TRBD1	CASSPDLGTDNSPLHF	TGCGCCAGCAGCCCCGATCTTGGGACAGATAATTCACCCCTCCACTTT
TRBV2	NA	TRBJ1-2	NA	CASSAGPGGLYGYTF	TGTGCCAGCAGTGCGGGTCCGGGGGGGCTCTATGGCTACACCTTC
TRBV13	NA	TRBJ1-2	NA	CASSVVPGSADGYTF	TGTGCCAGCAGCGTAGTACCAGGGTCGGCGGATGGCTACACCTTC
TRBV7-2	many	TRBJ1-1	NA	CASRVPGGTEAFF	TGTGCCAGCAGGGTCCCCGGGGGGACTGAAGCTTTCTTT
TRBV10-3	many	TRBJ2-1	NA	CAISRTDNEQFF	TGTGCCATCAGTCGGACGGACAATGAGCAGTTCTTC
TRBV4-2	many	TRBJ2-7	NA	CASSLRQDAFYEQYF	TGTGCCAGCAGCCTCCGACAGGATGCCTTCTACGAGCAGTACTTC
TRBV20-1	NA	TRBJ1-5	NA	CSTGQSDNQPQHF	TGCAGTACTGGACAGAGTGACAATCAGCCCCAGCATTTT